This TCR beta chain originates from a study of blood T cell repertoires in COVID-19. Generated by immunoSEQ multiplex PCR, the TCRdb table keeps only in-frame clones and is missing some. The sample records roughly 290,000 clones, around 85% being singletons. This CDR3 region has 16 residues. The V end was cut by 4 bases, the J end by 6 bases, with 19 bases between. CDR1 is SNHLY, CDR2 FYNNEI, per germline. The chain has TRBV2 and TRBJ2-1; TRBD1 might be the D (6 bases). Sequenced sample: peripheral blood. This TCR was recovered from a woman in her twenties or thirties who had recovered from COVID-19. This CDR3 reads CASSGEQGFFANEQFF. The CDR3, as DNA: TGTGCCAGCAGTGGGGAACAGGGTTTTTTCGCCAATGAGCAGTTCTTC.